This TCR beta chain was profiled in a study of somatic mutations in cytotoxic T cells in rheumatoid arthritis. Germline CDR1 is PRHDT and CDR2 is FYEKMQ (reference sequence). Trimming took off 0 bases at V and 0 bases at J, with 15 bases between the two ends. The CDR3 extends over 18 amino acids. Assay: immunoSEQ multiplex PCR; the TCRdb copy retains only in-frame clones and omits some. The sample yields about 19,000 clones, about 85% seen once. The receptor was isolated from a man between 18 and 35 years old with rheumatoid arthritis. Specimen: CD8+ T cells sorted from blood. The genes are TRBV13 and TRBJ2-1, with D possibly being TRBD1 (6 bases). The CDR3 reads CASSLGIWTDDSYNEQFF. CDR3 nucleotide sequence: TGTGCCAGCAGCTTAGGCATTTGGACAGACGACTCCTACAATGAGCAGTTCTTC. Based on the CDR3 plus reference TRBV13 and TRBJ2-1, the full variable domain is AAGVIQSPRHLIKEKRETATLKCYPIPRHDTVYWYQQGPGQDPQFLISFYEKMQSDKGSIPDRFSAQQFSDYHSELNMSSLELGDSALYFCASSLGIWTDDSYNEQFFGPGTRLTVL.